This record concerns one T cell receptor (beta chain) sequence. Seattle participants joined during active infection and were tracked over time. These data belong to a study of blood T cell repertoires in COVID-19. About the study: Sample material is recorded as cDNA or gDNA derived from T cells, B-cell-depleted T cells, or PBMCs.

The CDR3 totals 15 residues. Germline lookup yields CDR1 MDHEN and CDR2 SYDVKM. V lost 6 bases and J 0 bases, leaving 15 bases between the germline ends. Per the authors' pipeline: Amplification with reference gene primers provided the estimates of nucleated cell counts. This table comes from immunoSEQ multiplex PCR, and its TCRdb copy is limited to in-frame clones, with some not included. V, J and clone size derive from that table, while D and trimming were established from the DNA sequence. The table lists 180,000 or so clones, 80% to 85% of them singletons. This clonotype was obtained from an elderly woman with COVID-19, enrolled during active disease. The chain employs TRBV28 and TRBJ2-7; D possibly corresponds to TRBD1 (6 bases). Sequenced: peripheral blood. CDR3 nucleotides: TGTGCCAGCAGCACGACAGGCATGGACTCCTACGAGCAGTACTTC. Its translation is CASSTTGMDSYEQYF.